Below, 21 T cell receptor beta chains from the same sample are listed, as sequenced in a study of T cells in Graves' hyperthyroidism and ophthalmopathy (dated by TCRdb to the late 2010s). Libraries were built with multiplex PCR. Sequencing relied on an Illumina HiSeq 2000. The TCR beta CDR3 regions were amplified from RNA transcripts. The first round of RT-PCR for the TCR CDR3 was performed with the HTBI primer set and the Qiagen OneStep RT-PCR kit. Through fastp at Q25 and MiXCR, TCRdb rebuilt clones from the public reads, retaining in-frame beta chains. CDR3 protein sequences are deduplicated, and each keeps its most common genes and DNA. This sample gives roughly 290,000 distinct CDR3 sequences in total; approximately 17% of them show up just once. The top ten clonotypes cover about 51% of the sample. Material: blood. The receptors originated from a woman aged 60-75 years with Graves' ophthalmopathy.

This clonotype was counted a few times. The V call is TRBV2, the J call TRBJ2-1; D gene unclear. The V end was cut by 7 bases, the J end by 1 base, with 11 bases between. Germline-derived CDR1 and CDR2 are SNHLY and FYNNEI. CDR3 length: 14 amino acids. CDR3 loop: CASIMSRSYNEQFF. The CDR3 DNA is TGTGCCAGCATCATGTCCCGTTCCTACAATGAGCAGTTCTTC.

This clonotype was found many times. The chain's CDR3 is CASSYTPVNEQYF. The CDR3 nucleotides read TGTGCCAGCAGTTACACACCCGTCAACGAGCAGTACTTC. The J gene is TRBJ2-7, the V gene TRBV6-1; D gene ambiguous. The CDR3 is made up of 13 amino acids. Germline V lookup: CDR1 MNHNS, CDR2 SASEGT. The ends were cut back, 5 bases at V and 5 bases at J, with 13 bases in the middle.

The gene calls are TRBV7-2 and TRBJ1-5; the match to TRBD1 covers 7 bases. V lost 4 bases to trimming and J lost 6 bases; unmatched junction nucleotides: 12. This CDR3 is 16 amino acids long. Per the germline V gene, CDR1 is SGHTA and CDR2 is FQGNSA. This chain's CDR3 is CASSYPPGGLAQPQHF. The CDR3 region has the DNA TGTGCCAGCAGCTATCCTCCAGGGGGGTTAGCTCAGCCCCAGCATTTT.

The table lists this clonotype with a few counts. A read error may be the cause here, since a much bigger clone is one base away. The chain has TRBV5-5 and TRBJ2-7; perhaps TRBD2 as D (5 bases). The germline gives CDR1 SGHKS, CDR2 YYEKEE (reference sequence). CDR3 size: 13 residues. The V and J ends lost 4 bases and 3 bases respectively, with 11 bases between them. The CDR3 bases are TGTGCCAGCAGCCCTCCCGGGGACTACGAGCAGTACTTC. Protein: CASSPPGDYEQYF.

This clonotype was counted ten times or more. The CDR3 coding sequence is TGTGCCATCAGTGAGTTTGGGGGGGCCTACGAGCAGTACTTC. Amino acid sequence: CAISEFGGAYEQYF. The rearrangement joins TRBV10-3 to TRBJ2-7; 7 nucleotides match TRBD2. CDR3 length equals 14 residues. Germline V CDR1 and CDR2: ENHRY, SYGVKD. V was pared by 1 base and J by 2 bases, with 2 bases of the junction left unmatched.

This clonotype was picked up a small number of times. The chain links TRBV6-2 or TRBV6-3 to TRBJ1-1; 8 nucleotides match TRBD1. This CDR3 contains 13 residues. Losses at the gene ends were 6 bases for V and 7 bases for J; bases not matched to a gene: 7. The germline V gene encodes CDR1 MNHEY and CDR2 SVGEGT. The DNA for the CDR3 is TGTGCCAGCAGGAGGACAGGGACTTATGAAGCTTTCTTT. Amino acids: CASRRTGTYEAFF.

This clonotype was found many times. This rearrangement joins TRBV2 to TRBJ1-3; possible D gene TRBD1, 6 bases. The ends were cut back, 6 bases at V and 0 bases at J, with 9 bases in the middle. CDR1 and CDR2 (germline): SNHLY, FYNNEI. The CDR3 is 14 amino acids. The CDR3 here is CASSDRSSGNTIYF. CDR3 sequence (DNA): TGTGCCAGCAGCGACAGGAGCTCTGGAAACACCATATATTTT.

The chain links TRBV15 to TRBJ2-3; 9 positions agree with TRBD2. Trimming cost V 0 bases and J 1 base; bases outside gene matches: 5. Germline assignment: CDR1 LNHNV and CDR2 YYDKDF (reference sequence). The CDR3 is 17 amino acids. The CDR3 DNA reads TGTGCCACCAGCAGAGAAAGGGCGGGGGGGGGCACAGATACGCAGTATTTT. Translation gives CATSRERAGGGTDTQYF. The full variable domain, completed using reference TRBV15 and TRBJ2-3, is DAMVIQNPRYQVTQFGKPVTLSCSQTLNHNVMYWYQQKSSQAPKLLFHYYDKDFNNEADTPDNFQSRRPNTSFCFLDIRSPGLGDTAMYLCATSRERAGGGTDTQYFGPGTRLTVL.

This clonotype was seen at least ten times. The rearrangement links TRBV6-6 to TRBJ2-1, with D maybe TRBD2 (5 bases). Trimming shortened V by 2 bases and J by 7 bases, and 21 bases separated the two germline ends. The CDR3 has 17 amino acids. Germline V lookup: CDR1 MNHNY, CDR2 SVGAGI (reference sequence). CDR3 nucleotide sequence: TGTGCCAGCAGTTACCAATACCACGGCCGGCGGGCAAATGAGCAGTTCTTC. Encoded protein: CASSYQYHGRRANEQFF.

This clonotype was observed at least ten times. The genes are TRBV30 and TRBJ1-2; D gene ambiguous. V dropped 0 bases and J dropped 4 bases, with 12 bases sitting between them. The CDR3 contains 14 residues. Germline CDR1 reads GTSNPN; CDR2 reads SVGIG (reference sequence). The CDR3 DNA is TGTGCCTGGAGTGTAGGGCAGGCGCTCTATGGCTACACCTTC. It codes for CAWSVGQALYGYTF.

V and J are TRBV3-1 and TRBJ1-2; D is possibly TRBD1 (5 bases). The CDR3 has 14 residues. Germline V gives CDR1 LGHDT, CDR2 YNNKEL (reference sequence). Deletions cut 4 bases from V and 4 bases from J, with 13 bases between. CDR3 coding DNA: TGTGCCAGCAGCCCACTCGGGGCGCGCTATGGCTACACCTTC. Encoded protein: CASSPLGARYGYTF.

This clonotype was seen many times. The rearrangement joins TRBV30 to TRBJ1-1, with D tentatively TRBD1 (5 bases). Germline V gives CDR1 GTSNPN, CDR2 SVGIG (reference sequence). With 5 bases removed from V and 5 bases from J, the gap between germline ends came to 15 bases. CDR3 length equals 13 residues. Here the CDR3 DNA reads TGTGCCTGGGGAGGACGGGGGGGGACTGAAGCTTTCTTT. Residues: CAWGGRGGTEAFF.

This clonotype was found many times. This chain joins TRBV10-3 and TRBJ1-5; tentatively, D is TRBD1 (6 bases). CDR1 is ENHRY and CDR2 is SYGVKD in the germline V gene. CDR3 length equals 15 residues. Trimming took off 3 bases at V and 4 bases at J, with 13 bases between the two ends. The CDR3 is CAISESRGSNQPQHF. For the CDR3, the DNA is TGTGCCATCAGTGAATCGAGGGGGTCAAATCAGCCCCAGCATTTT.

This clonotype came up many times. The chain is built from TRBV20-1 and TRBJ2-7; D is uncertain. The CDR3 is made up of 16 amino acids. V was pared by 3 bases and J by 0 bases, with 18 bases between. Germline assignment: CDR1 DFQATT and CDR2 SNEGSKA (reference sequence). The CDR3 nucleotides are TGCAGTGCTAGTCCCGCAGGAAGCGCGAACTCCTACGAGCAGTACTTC. Translation gives CSASPAGSANSYEQYF.

The sample holds a few counts of this clonotype. CDR3 nucleotides: TGTGCCAGCGCCCCGGGACTAGCGGGGTTCGAGCAGTACTTC. Its translation is CASAPGLAGFEQYF. The chain joins TRBV28 to TRBJ2-7; 13 bases are a match to TRBD2. V lost 8 bases and J lost 6; bases outside the gene matches: 7. Germline V lookup: CDR1 MDHEN, CDR2 SYDVKM. This CDR3 is built from 14 residues. The variable domain in full, with the rest retrieved from reference TRBV28 and TRBJ2-7, is DVKVTQSSRYLVKRTGEKVFLECVQDMDHENMFWYRQDPGLGLRLIYFSYDVKMKEKGDIPEGYSVSREKKERFSLILESASTNQTSMYLCASAPGLAGFEQYFGPGTRLTVT.

The chain joins TRBV15 to TRBJ2-1; D possibly matches TRBD1 or TRBD2 (6 bases each). Germline CDR1 LNHNV, CDR2 YYDKDF (reference sequence). V gave up 4 bases and J gave up 4 bases, with 20 bases separating them. The length of the CDR3 is 17 residues. CDR3 protein: CATSTHRDFNLYNEQFF. Here the CDR3 DNA reads TGTGCCACCAGCACTCACAGGGACTTCAACCTGTACAATGAGCAGTTCTTC.

This clonotype was counted ten times or more. The rearrangement links TRBV20-1 to TRBJ2-1; no definite D call. The germline V gene has CDR1 DFQATT and CDR2 SNEGSKA (reference sequence). V lost 3 bases to trimming and J lost 2 bases, with 8 bases between them. CDR3 length: 13 residues. CDR3 bases: TGCAGTGCTAGCAGGCTAGCCTACAATGAGCAGTTCTTC. Its translation is CSASRLAYNEQFF.

This clonotype was seen a handful of times. For the CDR3, the DNA is TGTGCCAGCAGTACCGCGGCTTCAGGGGGCCGGCAGCCCCAGCATTTT. It specifies CASSTAASGGRQPQHF. The rearrangement uses TRBV7-2 and TRBJ1-5; TRBD1 aligns across 8 bases. The length of the CDR3 is 16 residues. V was clipped by 6 bases and J by 7 bases; unmatched bases: 14. Germline V CDR1 and CDR2: SGHTA, FQGNSA.

This clonotype appeared a few times. J is TRBJ1-3 and V is TRBV15; D gene ambiguous. Germline CDR1 and CDR2: LNHNV and YYDKDF (reference sequence). The CDR3 is 16 amino acids. V was pared by 0 bases and J by 2 bases, with 11 bases between. The CDR3 loop reads CATSRDAQYAGNTIYF. Here the CDR3 DNA reads TGTGCCACCAGCAGAGACGCACAGTACGCTGGAAACACCATATATTTT.

This clonotype showed up many times. This rearrangement joins TRBV6-2 or TRBV6-3 to TRBJ1-5; a possible D gene is TRBD1 (5 bases). This CDR3 contains 17 residues. Germline loops: CDR1 MNHEY, CDR2 SVGEGT. Trimming removed 2 bases from V and 3 bases from J, with 17 bases in between. The CDR3 sequence: CASSYTPFGGDNQPQHF. CDR3 nucleotides: TGTGCCAGCAGTTACACCCCTTTCGGAGGGGACAATCAGCCCCAGCATTTT.

The table lists this clonotype with many counts. This chain joins TRBV6-1 and TRBJ2-5; 16 nucleotides match TRBD2. The length of the CDR3 is 16 residues. Trimming removed 5 bases from V and 5 bases from J; junction bases left unmatched: 5. Germline assignment: CDR1 MNHNS and CDR2 SASEGT. The CDR3: CASSYQGLAGGETQYF. The CDR3 DNA sequence: TGTGCCAGCAGTTACCAGGGACTAGCGGGAGGGGAGACCCAGTACTTC.